Following are 17 T cell receptor beta chains from one sample sequenced in a study of T cells after yellow fever vaccination. TCRdb re-derived calls from the 5' RACE reads in MiXCR, one entry per CDR3 protein. The table lists 450,000 to 600,000 distinct CDR3 sequences, roughly 13% of them singletons, with more than 12% in the top ten. This specimen consisted of PBMCs, obtained on the day of the yellow fever booster vaccination. The receptors were gathered from a man aged 30 to 39 who received the YFV17D yellow fever vaccine.

This sequence joins TRBV29-1 and TRBJ2-3; D not certain. The CDR3 covers 11 residues. CDR1 is SQVTM and CDR2 is ANQGSEA in the germline V gene. V was shortened by 4 bases and J by 4 bases, with 6 bases between the two germline ends. The CDR3 DNA reads TGCAGCGTTGTACTGTCAGATACGCAGTATTTT. Amino acid sequence: CSVVLSDTQYF.

This clonotype was counted only a few times. V and J are TRBV6-1 and TRBJ2-3, with D unclear. This CDR3 comprises 15 residues. Germline values: CDR1 MNHNS, CDR2 SASEGT. V lost 5 bases and J lost 1, with 13 bases in between. CDR3 sequence: CASSPSGRRTDTQYF. The DNA of the CDR3 is TGTGCCAGCAGTCCGTCCGGCAGGCGCACAGATACGCAGTATTTT.

The chain links TRBV12-3 or TRBV12-4 to TRBJ2-1; a possible D gene is TRBD1 (5 bases). Deletions cut 3 bases from V and 0 bases from J, with 18 bases between. The CDR3 length is 18 residues. The DNA for the CDR3 is TGTGCCAGCAGTTTGTTCGAACAGGTGACGATCTCCTACAATGAGCAGTTCTTC. This gives the protein CASSLFEQVTISYNEQFF.

The chain carries TRBV19 and TRBJ1-5; D is ambiguous. This CDR3 contains 9 residues. V gave up 7 bases and J gave up 11 bases, with 6 bases separating them. Germline V gene lookup returns CDR1 LNHDA and CDR2 SQIVND (reference sequence). The DNA for the CDR3 is TGTGCCAGTAAGACGACCCAGCATTTT. Protein: CASKTTQHF.

V is TRBV28 and J is TRBJ2-7, with 9 bases fitting TRBD2. Germline values: CDR1 MDHEN, CDR2 SYDVKM. J gave up 0 bases and V 4 bases, and 4 bases lay outside the gene matches. This CDR3 has 15 amino acids. The CDR3: CASSSWTSASYEQYF. CDR3 nucleotide sequence: TGTGCCAGCAGTTCGTGGACTAGCGCCTCCTACGAGCAGTACTTC.

This clonotype was seen a handful of times. The chain is built from TRBV9 and TRBJ1-5, with 9 bases lining up with TRBD1. Trimming at V came to 0 bases and at J to 0 bases, leaving 1 base not matched to a gene. Germline V gene sequence: CDR1 SGDLS, CDR2 YYNGEE. There are 16 residues in the CDR3. CDR3 amino acids: CASSVGTGVSNQPQHF. The CDR3 nucleotides read TGTGCCAGCAGCGTAGGGACAGGGGTTAGCAATCAGCCCCAGCATTTT. Based on the CDR3 plus reference TRBV9 and TRBJ1-5, the full variable domain is DSGVTQTPKHLITATGQRVTLRCSPRSGDLSVYWYQQSLDQGLQFLIQYYNGEERAKGNILERFSAQQFPDLHSELNLSSLELGDSALYFCASSVGTGVSNQPQHFGDGTRLSIL.

The rearrangement uses TRBV6-2 or TRBV6-3 and TRBJ2-5; no firm D call. Looked up from germline, CDR1 is MNHEY and CDR2 is SVGEGT. V lost 5 bases, J lost 7 bases, and 14 bases lay in between. This CDR3 spans 13 amino acids. The CDR3 DNA follows: TGTGCCAGCAGTCCCCCTGGGTTTTCGACCCAGTACTTC. Protein: CASSPPGFSTQYF.

This clonotype was observed a handful of times. CDR3 amino acids: CASSIGIYSNQPQHF. CDR3 DNA: TGTGCCAGTAGTATAGGGATTTATAGCAATCAGCCCCAGCATTTT. The rearrangement uses TRBV19 and TRBJ1-5; unclear D gene. Germline-derived CDR1 and CDR2 are LNHDA and SQIVND (reference sequence). The V gene lost 1 base and the J gene lost 0 bases, with 7 bases spanning the gap. The CDR3 sequence is 15 residues long.

The J gene is TRBJ2-5, the V gene TRBV28; 12 positions agree with TRBD1. Germline loops: CDR1 MDHEN, CDR2 SYDVKM. The CDR3 loop spans 15 amino acids. Trimming at V came to 4 bases and at J to 5 bases, leaving 5 bases not matched to a gene. CDR3 bases: TGTGCCAGCAGTTCCGGGACAGGGGGCTGGGAGACCCAGTACTTC. Translating gives CASSSGTGGWETQYF.

This clonotype was seen a few times. The genes are TRBV7-2 and TRBJ1-1; D may be TRBD1 (6 bases). Per the germline V gene, CDR1 is SGHTA and CDR2 is FQGNSA. CDR3 length: 13 residues. Trimming took 5 bases from V and 12 from J, leaving 19 bases between them. As DNA, the CDR3 is TGTGCCAGCAGCCCCGGGACAACTAGGGGGACTTTCTTT. Its protein product is CASSPGTTRGTFF.

This clonotype has more than one count but fewer than ten. In DNA form, the CDR3 reads TGTGCCAGCAGCCGCGAAGCCAATGAGCAGTTCTTC. This sequence encodes CASSREANEQFF. The V gene is TRBV4-2, the J gene TRBJ2-1, with D unclear. Germline CDR1 and CDR2: LGHNA and YNFKEQ. V was cut by 4 bases and J by 6 bases, with 7 bases left in between. The CDR3 is 12 residues long.

There are a few counts of this clonotype. The chain combines TRBV27 with TRBJ2-1; 7 nucleotides align to TRBD2. Trimming at V came to 2 bases and at J to 6 bases, leaving 4 bases not matched to a gene. Germline V gives CDR1 MNHEY, CDR2 SMNVEV (reference sequence). This CDR3 is 14 amino acids long. The CDR3 DNA sequence: TGTGCCAGCAGTTTACGGGGGGTTTTCAATGAGCAGTTCTTC. It encodes CASSLRGVFNEQFF.

The chain employs TRBV12-3 or TRBV12-4 and TRBJ2-1, with TRBD2 matching over 14 bases. The CDR3 loop spans 15 amino acids. The trim removed 6 bases at V and 8 bases at J, leaving 6 bases unmatched. As DNA, the CDR3 is TGTGCCAGCAGCCCCGGGACTAGCGGGAGAGATGAGCAGTTCTTC. Protein: CASSPGTSGRDEQFF.

The rearrangement uses TRBV5-4 and TRBJ2-7; 7 bases are a match to TRBD1. The CDR3 covers 13 residues. CDR1 and CDR2 (germline): SGHNT, YYREEE (reference sequence). Losses at the gene ends were 3 bases for V and 7 bases for J; bases not matched to a gene: 7. CDR3 DNA: TGTGCCAGCAGCTACGCTGGGACAGATGAGCAGTACTTC. Protein: CASSYAGTDEQYF.

The chain has TRBV30 and TRBJ1-1; D may be TRBD1 (6 bases). CDR1 and CDR2 from the germline V gene are GTSNPN and SVGIG (reference sequence). The CDR3 has 14 amino acids. V gave up 4 bases and J gave up 2 bases, with 14 bases separating them. The CDR3 region has the DNA TGTGCCTGGAAGATGACAGGTTCTAACACTGAAGCTTTCTTT. This codes for CAWKMTGSNTEAFF.

This rearrangement joins TRBV18 to TRBJ1-2, with D perhaps TRBD1 (5 bases). The CDR3 has 14 residues. Trimming pared 2 bases from V and 3 bases from J, leaving 10 bases between. CDR1 is KGHSH, CDR2 LQKENI, per germline. CDR3 sequence reads: CASSPDRGDYGYTF. In DNA form, the CDR3 reads TGTGCCAGCTCACCAGACCGGGGGGACTATGGCTACACCTTC.

This clonotype was observed a handful of times. This chain uses TRBV7-2 with TRBJ2-3; no definite D call. V lost 2 bases, J lost 13 bases, and 1 base lay in between. Germline-derived CDR1 and CDR2 are SGHTA and FQGNSA. This CDR3 is built from 8 residues. CDR3 sequence (DNA): TGTGCCAGCAGCTTAAAGTATTTT. Amino acid sequence: CASSLKYF. Using reference TRBV7-2 and TRBJ2-3 for the parts outside the CDR3, the full variable domain is GAGVSQSPSNKVTEKGKDVELRCDPISGHTALYWYRQSLGQGLEFLIYFQGNSAPDKSGLPSDRFSAERTGGSVSTLTIQRTQQEDSAVYLCASSLKYFGPGTRLTVL.